Only a few counts were recorded for the clone carrying this TCR beta chain. These data are taken from a study of blood T cell repertoires in COVID-19. Study details: Italy, Spain and the United States were the sources of the convalescent and acute COVID-19 samples.

From germline, CDR1 is SNHLY and CDR2 FYNNEI. This CDR3 spans 13 amino acids. V was trimmed by 6 bases and J by 4 bases, leaving 9 bases between them. In the source study's methods: Quantification of nucleated cells was approximated via reference gene primer amplification. Libraries were prepared by immunoSEQ multiplex PCR; TCRdb keeps only in-frame clonotypes and omits some of them. V and J calls and clone size are as listed in that table; D and trimming were resolved from the DNA. The data contain fewer than 350,000 clones, 85% to 90% of them singletons. The chain uses TRBV2 and TRBJ2-2, with D perhaps matching TRBD2 (5 bases). The sequence came from a woman younger than 35 with acute COVID-19. The sample comprised PBMCs or T cells enriched from blood (not recorded which). The CDR3 sequence is CASSRSGTGELFF. The CDR3 coding sequence is TGTGCCAGCAGCCGGAGCGGCACCGGGGAGCTGTTTTTT.